This T cell receptor beta chain appears in the sequencing data of a study of cytomegalovirus exposure and HLA in healthy donors. Overall study results and limits: Presence/absence analysis assumed near-uniform sequencing depth across donors. Common viral pathogens seemed to be connected with several of the most significant clusters, according to a later analysis. Among TCR beta chains, those listed as cytomegalovirus-associated numbered 164.

With respect to this clone: The target antigen is unknown.

60 Vbeta and 13 Jbeta primers were used in PCR. Repertoires were generated with immunoSEQ multiplex PCR, while TCRdb's copy carries only in-frame clones and drops some. The sample has approximately 110,000 clones. The germline V gene encodes CDR1 ENHRY and CDR2 SYGVKD. The CDR3 extends over 16 amino acids. V was clipped by 6 bases and J by 4 bases; unmatched bases: 11. The chain couples TRBV10-3 to TRBJ2-2, with TRBD1 identical over 7 bases. The material sequenced was PBMCs. This TCR was recovered from a man between 50 and 59 years old in good health and CMV-seronegative. The CDR3 spells CAISDAKGTATGELFF. The CDR3 coding sequence is TGTGCCATCAGCGACGCCAAGGGGACAGCCACCGGGGAGCTGTTTTTT.